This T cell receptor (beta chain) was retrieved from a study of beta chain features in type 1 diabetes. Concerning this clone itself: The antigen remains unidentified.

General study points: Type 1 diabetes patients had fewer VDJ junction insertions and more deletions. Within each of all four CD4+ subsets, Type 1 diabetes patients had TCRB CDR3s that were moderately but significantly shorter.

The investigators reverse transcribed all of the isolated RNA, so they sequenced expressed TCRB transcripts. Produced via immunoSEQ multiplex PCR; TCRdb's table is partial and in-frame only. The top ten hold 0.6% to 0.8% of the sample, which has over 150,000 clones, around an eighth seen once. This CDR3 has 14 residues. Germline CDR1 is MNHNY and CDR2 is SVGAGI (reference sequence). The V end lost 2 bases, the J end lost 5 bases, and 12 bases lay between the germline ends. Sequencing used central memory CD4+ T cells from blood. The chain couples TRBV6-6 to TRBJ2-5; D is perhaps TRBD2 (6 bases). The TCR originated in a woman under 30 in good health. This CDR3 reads CASSYTARGETQYF. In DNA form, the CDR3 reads TGTGCCAGCAGTTACACGGCTCGGGGGGAGACCCAGTACTTC.